The rows below give T cell receptor beta chains drawn from one sample of a study of CD8+ T cells in alopecia areata. Produced via immunoSEQ multiplex PCR; TCRdb's table is partial and in-frame only. The sample records tens of thousands of clones, roughly two thirds being singletons. Sequenced material: CD4+ Tregs sorted from blood. The receptors here all came from a human donor with alopecia areata. The CDR3 runs from the conserved cysteine through the conserved F or W. The order of the fields is J gene, D gene, clone size, V gene, CDR3 protein, CDR3 DNA. D genes are given only for firm matches. Size is omitted from some rows. Given values are once, few, many or a class for expanded clones.

>TRBJ2-2|TRBD2|NA|TRBV13
CASSPGLAGGPRRPGELFF
TGTGCCAGCAGCCCCGGACTAGCGGGAGGGCCTCGTCGTCCCGGGGAGCTGTTTTTT
>TRBJ2-5|NA|NA|TRBV5-1
CASSWGTQGETQYF
TGCGCCAGCAGCTGGGGGACCCAGGGGGAGACCCAGTACTTC
>TRBJ2-2|TRBD1|few|TRBV13
CASRGTPGGNGELFF
TGTGCCAGCAGGGGTACCCCAGGGGGCAACGGGGAGCTGTTTTTT
>TRBJ2-2|NA|NA|TRBV6-5
CASSSGNSNTGELFF
TGTGCCAGCAGTTCAGGAAACTCGAACACCGGGGAGCTGTTTTTT
>TRBJ1-5|NA|NA|TRBV28
CASSLQLPQHF
TGTGCCAGCAGTTTACAGTTGCCCCAGCATTTT
>TRBJ2-1|NA|few|TRBV19
CASIRSEGNEQFF
TGTGCCAGTATTAGGAGCGAAGGCAATGAGCAGTTCTTC
>TRBJ2-1|TRBD1|NA|TRBV28
CASSPFRDRYNEQFF
TGTGCCAGCAGTCCGTTCCGGGACAGATACAATGAGCAGTTCTTC
>TRBJ1-2|NA|NA|TRBV6-5
CASRELNYGYTF
TGTGCCAGCCGGGAGCTTAACTATGGCTACACCTTC
>TRBJ1-1|NA|NA|TRBV6-6
CASIASGRLHTEAFF
TGTGCCAGCATTGCTTCAGGTCGGCTTCACACTGAAGCTTTCTTT
>TRBJ2-3|TRBD2|NA|TRBV9
CASSVGPSGASTDTQYF
TGTGCCAGCAGCGTAGGGCCTAGCGGGGCTAGCACAGATACGCAGTATTTT
>TRBJ2-7|TRBD2|few|TRBV19
CASRGLGGSYEQYF
TGTGCCAGTAGGGGCCTGGGAGGGTCCTACGAGCAGTACTTC
>TRBJ1-2|TRBD1|NA|TRBV6-5
CASSLGTGGNYGYTF
TGTGCCAGCAGTCTCGGGACAGGGGGTAACTATGGCTACACCTTC
>TRBJ1-5|NA|few|TRBV7-8
CASSSEGGGQPQHF
TGTGCCAGCAGCTCAGAGGGGGGCGGTCAGCCCCAGCATTTT
>TRBJ1-2|NA|NA|TRBV7-9
CASSLDEAGRAF
TGTGCCAGCAGCTTAGATGAGGCGGGGCGCGCCTTC
>TRBJ1-5|NA|NA|TRBV6-6
CASSEGRSQPQHF
TGTGCCAGCAGTGAGGGAAGGAGTCAGCCCCAGCATTTT
>TRBJ2-3|TRBD2|NA|TRBV27
CASSLTLAGGQDTQYF
TGTGCCAGCAGTTTAACACTAGCGGGGGGCCAGGATACGCAGTATTTT
>TRBJ1-1|TRBD1|few|TRBV7-2
CASSLVGWSGGQSAEAFF
TGTGCCAGCAGCTTAGTAGGTTGGTCAGGGGGCCAGAGTGCTGAAGCTTTCTTT
>TRBJ1-2|NA|NA|TRBV28
CASSFGINYGYTF
TGTGCCAGCAGTTTCGGAATTAACTATGGCTACACCTTC
>TRBJ2-3|TRBD2|NA|TRBV7-2
CASTRGGRGGTDTQYF
TGTGCCAGCACCCGGGGAGGCCGGGGGGGGACAGATACGCAGTATTTT
>TRBJ2-7|NA|few|TRBV5-1
CASSPGVIGETKQYF
TGCGCCAGCAGCCCGGGGGTAATCGGAGAGACGAAGCAGTACTTC
>TRBJ1-2|TRBD1|few|TRBV28
CASSLGQGAIGYTF
TGTGCCAGCAGTTTAGGGCAGGGGGCGATTGGCTACACCTTC
>TRBJ2-1|NA|NA|TRBV27
CASSSRIGSYNEQFF
TGTGCCAGCAGTTCGAGGATAGGGTCCTACAATGAGCAGTTCTTC
>TRBJ2-7|TRBD2|NA|TRBV5-1
CASSPSGISSYEQYF
TGCGCCAGCAGTCCTAGCGGGATTAGCTCCTACGAGCAGTACTTC
>TRBJ2-2|NA|few|TRBV7-2
CASSLIMNTGELFF
TGTGCCAGCAGCTTGATTATGAACACCGGGGAGCTGTTTTTT
>TRBJ2-4|NA|few|TRBV7-2
CASSSGPVGNIQYF
TGTGCCAGCAGCTCCGGACCCGTGGGAAACATTCAGTACTTC
>TRBJ2-5|TRBD2|NA|TRBV7-2
CASSLSSGKETQYF
TGTGCCAGCAGCTTATCCAGCGGGAAAGAGACCCAGTACTTC
>TRBJ2-1|TRBD2|NA|TRBV2
CASCLGLANYNEQFF
TGTGCCAGCTGCCTAGGACTAGCGAACTACAATGAGCAGTTCTTC
>TRBJ2-1|NA|NA|TRBV5-6
CASSLKLGNEQFF
TGTGCCAGCAGCTTGAAGTTGGGAAATGAGCAGTTCTTC
>TRBJ2-6|NA|NA|TRBV10-3
CAISEGNVLTF
TGTGCCATCAGTGAGGGCAACGTCCTGACTTTC
>TRBJ2-7|TRBD2|NA|TRBV4-3
CASSRDPGLAGVPYEQYF
TGCGCCAGCAGCCGGGACCCAGGACTAGCGGGAGTCCCCTACGAGCAGTACTTC
>TRBJ2-7|NA|NA|TRBV2
CASRASDFEGWEQYF
TGTGCCAGCAGAGCTTCGGACTTCGAAGGATGGGAGCAGTACTTC
>TRBJ2-6|NA|NA|TRBV4-1
CASSQGNRAGANVLTF
TGCGCCAGCAGCCAAGGTAACAGGGCCGGGGCCAACGTCCTGACTTTC
>TRBJ2-1|TRBD2|few|TRBV11-2
CASSLGEGSYNEQFF
TGTGCCAGCAGCCTCGGGGAGGGCTCCTACAATGAGCAGTTCTTC
>TRBJ2-7|NA|few|TRBV9
CASSVDAVQGWGHEQYF
TGTGCCAGCAGCGTAGACGCCGTTCAGGGTTGGGGCCACGAGCAGTACTTC
>TRBJ1-1|TRBD1|NA|TRBV11-2
CASSTHRDRVTEAFF
TGTGCCAGCAGCACACACCGGGACAGGGTCACTGAAGCTTTCTTT
>TRBJ1-2|NA|NA|TRBV2
CASRGDIIGYTF
TGTGCCAGCAGGGGGGACATAATCGGCTACACCTTC
>TRBJ1-4|TRBD1|NA|TRBV7-9
CASSRTGTNEKLFF
TGTGCCAGCAGCCGGACAGGGACTAATGAAAAACTGTTTTTT
>TRBJ2-7|TRBD1|NA|TRBV6-1
CASRRGGGLNEQYF
TGTGCCAGCAGGAGAGGGGGCGGCTTGAACGAGCAGTACTTC
>TRBJ1-1|NA|few|TRBV27
CASSPWGFGTEAFF
TGTGCCAGCAGTCCATGGGGGTTTGGCACTGAAGCTTTCTTT
>TRBJ2-2|NA|few|TRBV4-2
CASSQVDRLTGELFF
TGTGCCAGCAGCCAAGTCGACAGACTCACCGGGGAGCTGTTTTTT
>TRBJ1-3|NA|NA|TRBV7-9
CASRQTEGNTIYF
TGTGCCAGCAGACAGACAGAAGGAAACACCATATATTTT